This record concerns one T cell receptor beta chain sequence. The specificity of this receptor is unknown. Within one base of it there is no much larger clone, and no base qualities were kept. This specimen belongs to a study of PD-L1 blockade in urothelial cancer (dated by TCRdb to the late 2010s). Some background on the complete study: Every patient began therapy in about 2014 and was given atezolizumab 1,200 mg intravenously every 3 weeks. Blood samples gave median yields of about 150,000 T cells and over 80,000 unique TCRs, along with a median clonality of roughly 0.08. TCR sequencing covered pretreatment tumor samples and matched, serially collected peripheral blood taken before and after atezolizumab treatment. The study, an exploratory multi-omic analysis, examined somatic, immune and clinical correlates of response to PD-L1 blockade with atezolizumab in urothelial cancer. Durable clinical benefit was defined as a progression-free survival longer than 6 months, and TCR features were additionally tested against progression-free survival and overall survival. Whole exome sequencing and RNA sequencing of pretreatment tumors were performed alongside TCR sequencing in the same patients. About 90% of the roughly 29 patients were identified as males with urothelial cancer of bladder origin, and a prior smoking history was reported by 18 of 29 patients. Blood samples were analyzed 3 weeks after the start of treatment (second dose) and 6 weeks after the start of treatment. Pretreatment blood TCR-seq was available for under 35 patients, at least one posttreatment blood collection was obtained for some 24 patients, and tumor TCR-seq was available for some 24 patients. Patients had an ECOG performance status of 0 or 1 and had received between 0 and 3 prior chemotherapy regimens. Nine patients achieved durable clinical benefit and 20 did not.

A total of approximately 27 patients with locally advanced or metastatic urothelial carcinoma, treated at Memorial Sloan Kettering on a trial protocol, made up the cohort. Peripheral blood mononuclear cells were collected pretreatment and during treatment, at between 1 and 8 total time points per patient. The Qiagen DNeasy Blood extraction kit was used to purify genomic DNA from total PBMCs and tumor samples. PBMCs were collected pretreatment and during treatment and were isolated and stored as previously described. General findings and caveats noted by the study authors: At 3 weeks after the start of treatment, tumor-associated TCR clones in peripheral blood had expanded more in patients with durable benefit (n of about 22, p = 0.022). Small sample size (n ≈ 30) and many exploratory analyses mean the results are intended to be hypothesis-generating. A pretreatment peripheral blood TCR clonality below the median was linked to improved progression-free and overall survival.

CDR1 and CDR2 are drawn from the germline V gene: MGHRA, YSYEKL. The CDR3 runs 13 residues from the cysteine to the phenylalanine. Only CDR3 DNA is held: 39 bases, read in frame from base 1. Trimming removed 4 bases from V and 12 bases from J; the gene matches leave 7 bases unexplained. Synthetic TCR analog templates were spiked into each PCR so that absolute template abundance could be estimated from read counts. The immunoSEQ assay was used to amplify TCRbeta CDR3 regions from genomic DNA with bias-controlled V and J gene primers. Rearranged TCRbeta segments were sequenced at approximately 20X coverage. The study's own analysis went as follows. Clustering was used to correct sequencing errors, and CDR3s were annotated against IMGT to assign V, D and J genes. Downstream analyses used only productive TCRbeta rearrangements, leaving out any out-of-frame or stop-codon sequences. To compute clonality, Shannon entropy was normalized by the log of the number of unique productive sequences and then subtracted from one. Clones differing between time points or between blood and tumor were identified using Fisher's exact test with Benjamini-Hochberg correction, with an adjusted p below 0.01 applied as the threshold. TCRdb re-hosts the immuneACCESS table, in-frame sequences only. Its copies lack some clones; in the studies checked, an unresolved V gene accounts for under half of them, and the cause for the rest is not known. The V and J calls and the clone size are those of that table, but D and trimming were determined from the DNA. For this sample there are tens of thousands of clones; 70% to 90% appear just once. The ten largest clones add up to 7.6% of the sample.

The chain joins TRBV4-1 to TRBJ1-1; 11 central nucleotides agree with TRBD1. This TCR came from a man aged 60 to 69 with urothelial cancer. The sequencing used PBMCs, collected around atezolizumab (anti-PD-L1) treatment. The bases read TGCGCCAGCAGCCCAACGGGACAGGGGGTTTCTTTCTTT. This is translated as CASSPTGQGVSFF.